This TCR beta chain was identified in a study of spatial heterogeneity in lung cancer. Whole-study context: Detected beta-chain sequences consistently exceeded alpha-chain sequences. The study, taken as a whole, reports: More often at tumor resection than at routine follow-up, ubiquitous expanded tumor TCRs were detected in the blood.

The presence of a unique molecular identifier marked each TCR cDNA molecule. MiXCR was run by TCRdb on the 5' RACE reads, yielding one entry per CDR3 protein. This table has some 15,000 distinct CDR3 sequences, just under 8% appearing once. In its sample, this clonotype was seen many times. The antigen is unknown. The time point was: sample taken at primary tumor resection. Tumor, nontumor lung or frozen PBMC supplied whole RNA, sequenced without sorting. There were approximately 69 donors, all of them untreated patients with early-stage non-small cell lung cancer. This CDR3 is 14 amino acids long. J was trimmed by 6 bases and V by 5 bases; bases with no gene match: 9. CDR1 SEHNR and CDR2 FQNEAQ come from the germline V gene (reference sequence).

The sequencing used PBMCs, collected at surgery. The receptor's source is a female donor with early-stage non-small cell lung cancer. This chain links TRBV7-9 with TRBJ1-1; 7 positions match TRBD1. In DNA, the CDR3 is TGTGCCAGCAGCCCGACAGGGTCAGCCTCTGAAGCTTTCTTT. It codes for CASSPTGSASEAFF.